A selection of T cell receptor beta chains follows, all from one sample in a study of cytomegalovirus exposure and HLA in healthy donors. Assay: immunoSEQ multiplex PCR; the TCRdb copy retains only in-frame clones and omits some. The sample has 200,000 to 300,000 clones, approximately 86% seen once. The sequencing sample was made of PBMCs. All receptors derive from a woman aged 25 to 39 in good health and CMV-seropositive. The CDR3 runs from the conserved cysteine through the conserved F or W. The order of the fields is V gene, J gene, CDR3 protein.

V gene: TRBV11-2
J gene: TRBJ1-3
CDR3 protein: CASSLSAGPNRGPGNTIYF

V gene: TRBV11-2
J gene: TRBJ2-7
CDR3 protein: CASSSIRDRPYEQYF

V gene: TRBV29-1
J gene: TRBJ1-4
CDR3 protein: CSVLPTGTNEKLFF

V gene: TRBV5-1
J gene: TRBJ2-7
CDR3 protein: CASSLEDRAYEQYF

V gene: TRBV7-6
J gene: TRBJ2-3
CDR3 protein: CASSKDRLADTQYF

V gene: TRBV29-1
J gene: TRBJ2-4
CDR3 protein: CSVERGAKNIQYF

V gene: TRBV27
J gene: TRBJ2-1
CDR3 protein: CASSLGGLAGVNEQFF

V gene: TRBV11-3
J gene: TRBJ2-1
CDR3 protein: CASSLSFREQFF

V gene: TRBV25-1
J gene: TRBJ2-1
CDR3 protein: CASSDAGTRLDEQFF

V gene: TRBV28
J gene: TRBJ1-2
CDR3 protein: CASSLRKTGLSGYTF

V gene: TRBV2
J gene: TRBJ1-5
CDR3 protein: CASSARVVNQPQHF

V gene: TRBV5-8
J gene: TRBJ2-2
CDR3 protein: CASSPVSGTDGELFF

V gene: TRBV5-1
J gene: TRBJ2-2
CDR3 protein: CATSGTANTGELFF

V gene: TRBV30
J gene: TRBJ2-7
CDR3 protein: CAWSVVGRETTGTKQYF

V gene: TRBV18
J gene: TRBJ2-7
CDR3 protein: CASSPMGQVPSEQYF

V gene: TRBV5-1
J gene: TRBJ1-2
CDR3 protein: CASSLEQGANYGYTF

V gene: TRBV9
J gene: TRBJ2-5
CDR3 protein: CASSIDSGETQYF

V gene: TRBV11-3
J gene: TRBJ1-2
CDR3 protein: CASSPRGPNYGYTF

V gene: TRBV19
J gene: TRBJ1-1
CDR3 protein: CASSPGRGSDTEAFF

V gene: TRBV19
J gene: TRBJ2-7
CDR3 protein: CASSDPRDYGDEQYF

V gene: TRBV2
J gene: TRBJ2-7
CDR3 protein: CASSRTAHYEQYF

V gene: TRBV19
J gene: TRBJ2-1
CDR3 protein: CASSEGQGGFNEQFF

V gene: TRBV7-2
J gene: TRBJ2-7
CDR3 protein: CASSLERTSGRRVSYEQYF

V gene: TRBV25-1
J gene: TRBJ2-7
CDR3 protein: CASSELAGVRQYF

V gene: TRBV11-2
J gene: TRBJ1-1
CDR3 protein: CASSTGQGLGTEAFF

V gene: TRBV19
J gene: TRBJ2-2
CDR3 protein: CASRQGLIGELFF

V gene: TRBV2
J gene: TRBJ2-1
CDR3 protein: CASSQYNEQFF

V gene: TRBV29-1
J gene: TRBJ1-1
CDR3 protein: CSSLGQANTEAFF

V gene: TRBV9
J gene: TRBJ2-7
CDR3 protein: CASSGRQGYEQYF

V gene: TRBV5-1
J gene: TRBJ2-1
CDR3 protein: CASSLGLAGAYEQFF

V gene: TRBV7-6
J gene: TRBJ1-5
CDR3 protein: CASSPDRGRGQPQHF

V gene: TRBV30
J gene: TRBJ2-2
CDR3 protein: CAWSPSGRVSGELFF